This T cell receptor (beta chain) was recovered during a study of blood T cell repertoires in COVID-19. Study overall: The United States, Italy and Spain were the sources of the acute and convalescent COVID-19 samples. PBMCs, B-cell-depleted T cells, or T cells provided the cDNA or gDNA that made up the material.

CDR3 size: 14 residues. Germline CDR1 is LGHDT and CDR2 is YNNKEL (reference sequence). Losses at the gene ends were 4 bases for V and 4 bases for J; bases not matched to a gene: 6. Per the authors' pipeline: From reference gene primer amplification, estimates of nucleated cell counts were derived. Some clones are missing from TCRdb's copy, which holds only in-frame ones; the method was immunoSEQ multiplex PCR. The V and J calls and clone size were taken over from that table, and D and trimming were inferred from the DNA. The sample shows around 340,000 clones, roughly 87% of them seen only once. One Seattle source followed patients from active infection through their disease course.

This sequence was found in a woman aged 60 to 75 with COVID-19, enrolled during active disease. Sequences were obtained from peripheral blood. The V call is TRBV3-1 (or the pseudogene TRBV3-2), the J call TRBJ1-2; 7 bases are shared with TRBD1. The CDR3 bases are TGTGCCAGCAGCCCTGGACAGGAGATCTATGGCTACACCTTC. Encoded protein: CASSPGQEIYGYTF.